These 30 T cell receptor beta chains came from one sample sequenced in a study of cytotoxic CD8 clonotypes in ibrutinib-treated CLL. Sequenced by immunoSEQ multiplex PCR; TCRdb stores in-frame clones only, minus some. Of fewer than 400,000 clones listed, roughly two thirds are singletons. This specimen consisted of PBMCs, obtained after 36 months of ibrutinib treatment. The receptors were gathered from a human donor with chronic lymphocytic leukemia.

V usage is TRBV10-3 and J usage is TRBJ2-7; TRBD2 aligns across 7 bases. Trimming took 2 bases from V and 3 from J; bases not matched to a gene: 7. This CDR3 has 15 residues. Germline values: CDR1 ENHRY, CDR2 SYGVKD. CDR3 bases: TGTGCCATCAGTGAGACCCAGGGAGGGCGCTACGAGCAGTACTTC. It encodes CAISETQGGRYEQYF.

This chain links TRBV28 with TRBJ2-7, with 7 bases identical to TRBD1. The ends lost 4 bases at V and 0 bases at J; junction bases unmatched: 15. Germline assignment: CDR1 MDHEN and CDR2 SYDVKM. The CDR3 extends over 18 amino acids. This CDR3 reads CASSSRINRDRTSYEQYF. In nucleotides, the CDR3 is TGTGCCAGCAGTTCGAGAATAAACCGGGACAGAACCTCCTACGAGCAGTACTTC.

This chain links TRBV7-2 with TRBJ2-7; 10 bases align to TRBD1. The CDR3 totals 14 residues. The germline gives CDR1 SGHTA, CDR2 FQGNSA. The V segment lost 4 bases and the J segment 3 bases; nucleotides outside the gene matches: 3. The CDR3 DNA reads TGTGCCAGCAGCTCGGACAGGGGGATCTACGAGCAGTACTTC. It codes for CASSSDRGIYEQYF.

This clone was detected only once. The V call is TRBV27, the J call TRBJ2-2; D call uncertain. CDR3 length: 13 residues. V shed 0 bases and J shed 3 bases, with 2 bases lying between them. CDR1 is MNHEY, CDR2 SMNVEV, per germline (reference sequence). The DNA of the CDR3 is TGTGCCAGCAGTTTATCTTACACCGGGGAGCTGTTTTTT. The encoded protein is CASSLSYTGELFF.

The chain carries TRBV5-1 and TRBJ2-7, with TRBD1 as a possible D gene (6 bases). The germline V gene has CDR1 SGHRS and CDR2 YFSETQ. Trimming removed 3 bases at V and 7 bases at J, with 23 bases between. This CDR3 comprises 16 residues. The CDR3: CASSSADRPRDLEQYF. CDR3 nucleotide sequence: TGCGCCAGCAGCTCGGCTGACAGGCCCCGGGATTTGGAGCAGTACTTC.

The chain has TRBV7-9 and TRBJ2-1; 9 bases match TRBD1. Germline assignment: CDR1 SEHNR and CDR2 FQNEAQ (reference sequence). After removal of 0 bases from V and 2 bases from J, the junction contained 2 bases not matched to a gene. This CDR3 spans 16 amino acids. CDR3 region: CASSLAWTGAYNEQFF. In DNA, the CDR3 is TGTGCCAGCAGCTTAGCCTGGACAGGGGCCTACAATGAGCAGTTCTTC.

This chain joins TRBV2 and TRBJ2-1; TRBD2 is a possible D gene (6 bases). CDR1 is SNHLY, CDR2 FYNNEI, per germline. V lost 5 bases and J lost 3, with 20 bases in between. The CDR3 has 17 residues. The CDR3 DNA follows: TGTGCCAGCAGTCCACGTACTCGGGGGTCCCTCTACAATGAGCAGTTCTTC. As protein: CASSPRTRGSLYNEQFF.

The chain carries TRBV7-2 and TRBJ2-1; 8 nucleotides agree with TRBD2. The V gene's germline CDR1 is SGHTA and CDR2 FQGNSA. J lost 7 bases, V lost 5 bases, and 16 bases had no gene match. The CDR3 has 17 residues. The DNA for the CDR3 is TGTGCCAGCAGCCCGGGACTAGTTGTGGGGAGGCAAAATGAGCAGTTCTTC. Translation gives CASSPGLVVGRQNEQFF.

The V and J genes are TRBV4-2 and TRBJ2-5; maybe TRBD2 (6 bases). CDR1 and CDR2 from the germline V gene are LGHNA and YNFKEQ. V dropped 1 base and J dropped 7 bases, with 13 bases sitting between them. The CDR3 is 14 residues long. CDR3 loop: CASSQAEGDGTQYF. In DNA, the CDR3 is TGTGCCAGCAGCCAAGCGGAGGGTGACGGGACCCAGTACTTC.

The chain carries TRBV7-6 and TRBJ2-3, with D possibly matching TRBD2 (6 bases). The germline V gene has CDR1 SGHVS and CDR2 FNYEAQ. Trimming removed 4 bases from V and 5 bases from J, with 10 bases in between. The CDR3 has 13 residues. CDR3 sequence reads: CASSSFGGDTQYF. The CDR3 DNA reads as TGTGCCAGCAGCTCGTTCGGGGGAGATACGCAGTATTTT.

V is TRBV7-6 and J is TRBJ2-7, with 10 bases lining up with TRBD2. V lost 3 bases to trimming and J lost 4 bases; unmatched junction nucleotides: 3. CDR1 and CDR2 from the germline V gene are SGHVS and FNYEAQ. This CDR3 spans 14 amino acids. CDR3: CASSFSSGGYEQYF. As DNA, the CDR3 is TGTGCCAGCAGCTTCTCTAGCGGGGGATACGAGCAGTACTTC. Drawing the rest from reference TRBV7-6 and TRBJ2-7, the complete variable domain is GAGVSQSPRYKVTKRGQDVALRCDPISGHVSLYWYRQALGQGPEFLTYFNYEAQQDKSGLPNDRFSAERPEGSISTLTIQRTEQRDSAMYRCASSFSSGGYEQYFGPGTRLTVT.

This clone occurred a few times. The gene calls are TRBV6-1 and TRBJ2-2; D is perhaps TRBD2 (5 bases). Trimming cost V 5 bases and J 2 bases, with 12 bases left between them. The germline CDR1 and CDR2 sequences are MNHNS and SASEGT. This CDR3 spans 15 amino acids. CDR3 DNA sequence: TGTGCCAGCAGTCCTAGAGGGTCAAACACCGGGGAGCTGTTTTTT. It encodes CASSPRGSNTGELFF.

The chain uses TRBV5-1 and TRBJ1-6, with D tentatively TRBD1 (5 bases). The ends were cut back, 3 bases at V and 8 bases at J, with 12 bases in the middle. The CDR3 extends over 14 amino acids. Germline lookup yields CDR1 SGHRS and CDR2 YFSETQ. CDR3 in amino acids: CASSSRVGDSPLHF. The CDR3 DNA is TGCGCCAGCAGCTCCAGGGTGGGGGATTCACCCCTCCACTTT.

The chain carries TRBV5-1 and TRBJ1-1, with TRBD1 as a possible D gene (6 bases). CDR1 is SGHRS and CDR2 is YFSETQ in the germline V gene. CDR3 length equals 19 residues. V shed 5 bases and J shed 5 bases, with 31 bases lying between them. The CDR3 DNA reads TGCGCCAGCAGGCACGCGATTGGCGGGACACCTAGCCACAGGACTGAAGCTTTCTTT. As protein: CASRHAIGGTPSHRTEAFF.

This CDR3 is CASSVDRGRLDTEAFF. CDR3 sequence (DNA): TGTGCCAGCAGCGTGGACAGGGGGCGCCTAGACACTGAAGCTTTCTTT. The chain links TRBV5-4 to TRBJ1-1; 11 bases are a match to TRBD1. Germline values: CDR1 SGHNT, CDR2 YYREEE (reference sequence). The V segment lost 4 bases and the J segment 3 bases; nucleotides outside the gene matches: 8. The CDR3 is 16 amino acids. Full variable domain (missing parts from reference TRBV5-4 and TRBJ1-1): ETGVTQSPTHLIKTRGQQVTLRCSSQSGHNTVSWYQQALGQGPQFIFQYYREEENGRGNFPPRFSGLQFPNYSSELNVNALELDDSALYLCASSVDRGRLDTEAFFGQGTRLTVV.

The chain joins TRBV6-1 to TRBJ1-1; 7 nucleotides line up with TRBD1. The CDR3 sequence is 13 residues long. Losses at the gene ends were 11 bases for V and 0 bases for J; bases not matched to a gene: 6. Germline loops: CDR1 MNHNS, CDR2 SASEGT. CDR3 nucleotides: TGTGCCTGCAAACAGGGGTTGAACACTGAAGCTTTCTTT. Its translation is CACKQGLNTEAFF.

This clone has more than one count but fewer than ten. This rearrangement joins TRBV5-1 to TRBJ2-1; D is undetermined. The V end was cut by 0 bases, the J end by 0 bases, with 4 bases between. Germline CDR1 is SGHRS and CDR2 is YFSETQ. There are 14 residues in the CDR3. DNA for the CDR3: TGCGCCAGCAGCTTGGAAGGCTCCTACAATGAGCAGTTCTTC. Encoded protein: CASSLEGSYNEQFF.

CDR3 sequence (DNA): TGCGCCAGCAGCCCGAGACAGGGGGGATTAGAGACCCAGTACTTC. It specifies CASSPRQGGLETQYF. The V and J genes are TRBV4-1 and TRBJ2-5, with 9 bases that match TRBD1. The CDR3 is 15 amino acids. The junction had 7 bases not matched to a gene; V was cut back by 4 bases and J by 4 bases. Germline V gene sequence: CDR1 MGHRA, CDR2 YSYEKL.

A few counts support this clone. CDR3 amino acids: CASSSGTEAFF. CDR3 nucleotide sequence: TGTGCCAGCAGCTCCGGTACTGAAGCTTTCTTT. This chain links TRBV7-3 with TRBJ1-1, with no clear D. CDR3 size: 11 residues. Trimming left V 4 bases short and J 5 bases short, with 5 bases between. Germline values: CDR1 SGHTA, CDR2 FQGTGA.

The chain couples TRBV6-5 to TRBJ1-5; TRBD1 matches 9 bases. CDR1 and CDR2 from the germline V gene are MNHEY and SVGAGI. CDR3 length equals 14 residues. V shed 6 bases and J 5 bases; nucleotides not matched to a gene: 5. CDR3 sequence: CASSRTGVDQPQHF. For the CDR3, the DNA is TGTGCCAGCAGCCGGACAGGGGTTGATCAGCCCCAGCATTTT.

This clone was observed a few times. The chain uses TRBV6-5 and TRBJ2-2; TRBD1 matches 7 bases. The CDR3 is 14 residues long. The J segment lost 7 bases and the V segment lost 5 bases, leaving 7 bases of the junction unmatched. The germline gives CDR1 MNHEY, CDR2 SVGAGI. The CDR3 DNA is TGTGCCAGCAGTGCGACAGGGTCGGGCGGGGAGCTGTTTTTT. It specifies CASSATGSGGELFF.

This chain connects TRBV10-2 to TRBJ2-1; 12 positions agree with TRBD2. The germline V gene encodes CDR1 WSHSY and CDR2 SAAADI. This CDR3 spans 15 amino acids. V shed 4 bases and J 9 bases; nucleotides not matched to a gene: 7. CDR3 nucleotide sequence: TGCGCCAGCAGTGTGGCTAGCGGGGGGGCAGGTGAGCAGTTCTTC. It encodes CASSVASGGAGEQFF.

The chain joins TRBV15 to TRBJ2-3; tentatively, D is TRBD1 (5 bases). V was pared by 0 bases and J by 3 bases, with 10 bases between. Germline V gene data show CDR1 as LNHNV and CDR2 as YYDKDF (reference sequence). The CDR3 has 15 residues. The CDR3, as DNA: TGTGCCACCAGCAGAGACTTCCCAGGGACAGATACGCAGTATTTT. This encodes CATSRDFPGTDTQYF.

V usage is TRBV5-5 and J usage is TRBJ2-2; D remains ambiguous. This CDR3 comprises 16 residues. Trimming pared 3 bases from V and 1 base from J, leaving 13 bases between. The germline CDR1 and CDR2 sequences are SGHKS and YYEKEE (reference sequence). CDR3 sequence (DNA): TGTGCCAGCAGCTCTTACAGTACTCTGAACACCGGGGAGCTGTTTTTT. It specifies CASSSYSTLNTGELFF.

This clone has a handful of counts. The chain combines TRBV7-8 with TRBJ1-2; D is undetermined. The CDR3 length is 14 residues. V gave up 2 bases and J gave up 4 bases, with 11 bases separating them. Germline CDR1 is SGHVS and CDR2 is FQNEAQ. The CDR3 region is CASSLSGPGYGYTF. The CDR3 nucleotides read TGTGCCAGCAGCTTATCCGGGCCCGGCTATGGCTACACCTTC.

This CDR3 reads CASSLMGQATGELFF. The CDR3 DNA sequence: TGTGCCAGCAGTTTAATGGGACAGGCCACCGGGGAGCTGTTTTTT. The genes are TRBV27 and TRBJ2-2; TRBD1 matches at 8 bases. Losses at the gene ends were 2 bases for V and 4 bases for J; bases not matched to a gene: 3. The CDR3 has 15 residues. The germline CDR1 and CDR2 sequences are MNHEY and SMNVEV (reference sequence).

This clone was observed a handful of times. The chain couples TRBV9 to TRBJ2-7; 8 positions agree with TRBD1. CDR1 is SGDLS, CDR2 YYNGEE, per germline. V was pared by 3 bases and J by 2 bases, with 4 bases of the junction left unmatched. The length of the CDR3 is 14 residues. The CDR3 here is CASSATGVPYEQYF. Written as DNA, the CDR3 is TGTGCCAGCAGCGCGACAGGGGTCCCCTACGAGCAGTACTTC. Full variable domain (outside the CDR3, taken from reference TRBV9 and TRBJ2-7): DSGVTQTPKHLITATGQRVTLRCSPRSGDLSVYWYQQSLDQGLQFLIQYYNGEERAKGNILERFSAQQFPDLHSELNLSSLELGDSALYFCASSATGVPYEQYFGPGTRLTVT.

The V call is TRBV19, the J call TRBJ2-5; D gene unclear. The germline V gene has CDR1 LNHDA and CDR2 SQIVND (reference sequence). Trimming left V 5 bases short and J 0 bases short, with 7 bases between. The CDR3 is 13 amino acids. This CDR3 reads CASSVRYQETQYF. DNA of the CDR3: TGTGCCAGTAGTGTCAGGTACCAAGAGACCCAGTACTTC. Full variable domain (rest looked up from reference TRBV19 and TRBJ2-5): DGGITQSPKYLFRKEGQNVTLSCEQNLNHDAMYWYRQDPGQGLRLIYYSQIVNDFQKGDIAEGYSVSREKKESFPLTVTSAQKNPTAFYLCASSVRYQETQYFGPGTRLLVL.

This chain links TRBV7-2 with TRBJ2-1; TRBD2 matches at 7 bases. The CDR3 contains 17 residues. Unmatched junction bases numbered 9, after V lost 1 base and J lost 3 bases. Germline V gives CDR1 SGHTA, CDR2 FQGNSA. DNA of the CDR3: TGTGCCAGCAGCTTAGTATTCGGGCTAGCGGACTACAATGAGCAGTTCTTC. It encodes CASSLVFGLADYNEQFF.

This clone was observed a few times. This chain links TRBV10-3 with TRBJ2-5; 7 nucleotides match TRBD1. Germline CDR1 reads ENHRY; CDR2 reads SYGVKD. V shed 11 bases and J 2 bases; nucleotides not matched to a gene: 8. This CDR3 has 13 amino acids. CDR3 amino acids: CASQGQIQETQYF. As DNA, the CDR3 is TGTGCCTCCCAGGGACAGATTCAAGAGACCCAGTACTTC.